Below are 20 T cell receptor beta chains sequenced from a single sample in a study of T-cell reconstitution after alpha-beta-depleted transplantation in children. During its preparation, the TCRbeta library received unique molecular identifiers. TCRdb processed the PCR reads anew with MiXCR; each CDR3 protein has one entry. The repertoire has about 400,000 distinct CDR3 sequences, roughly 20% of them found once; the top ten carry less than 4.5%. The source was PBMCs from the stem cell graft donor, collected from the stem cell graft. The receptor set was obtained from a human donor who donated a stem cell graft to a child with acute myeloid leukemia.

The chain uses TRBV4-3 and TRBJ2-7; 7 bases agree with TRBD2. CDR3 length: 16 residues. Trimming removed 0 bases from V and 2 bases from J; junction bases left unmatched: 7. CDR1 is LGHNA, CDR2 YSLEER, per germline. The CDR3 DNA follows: TGCGCCAGCAGCCAAGATATTTCTAGCGGTCCCTACGAGCAGTACTTC. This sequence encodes CASSQDISSGPYEQYF.

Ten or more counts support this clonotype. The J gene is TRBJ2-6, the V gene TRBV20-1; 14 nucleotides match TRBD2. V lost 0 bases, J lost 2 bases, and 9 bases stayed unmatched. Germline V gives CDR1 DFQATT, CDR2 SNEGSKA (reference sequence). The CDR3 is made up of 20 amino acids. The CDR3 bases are TGCAGTGCTAGAGAAGGGGCCGGGACTAGCGGGAGACCTGGGGCCAACGTCCTGACTTTC. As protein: CSAREGAGTSGRPGANVLTF.

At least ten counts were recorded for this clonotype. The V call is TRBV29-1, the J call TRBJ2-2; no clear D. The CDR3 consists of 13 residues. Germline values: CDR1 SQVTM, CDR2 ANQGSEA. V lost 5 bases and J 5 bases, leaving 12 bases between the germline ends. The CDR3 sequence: CSVKAILTGELFF. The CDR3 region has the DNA TGCAGCGTTAAAGCCATCCTAACCGGGGAGCTGTTTTTT.

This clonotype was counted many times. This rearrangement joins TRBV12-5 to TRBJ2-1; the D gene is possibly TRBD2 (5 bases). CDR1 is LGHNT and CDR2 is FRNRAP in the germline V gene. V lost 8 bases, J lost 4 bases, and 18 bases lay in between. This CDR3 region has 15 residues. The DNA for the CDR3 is TGTGCTAGTACTCCGGGAAATTCAAGATACAATGAGCAGTTCTTC. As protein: CASTPGNSRYNEQFF.

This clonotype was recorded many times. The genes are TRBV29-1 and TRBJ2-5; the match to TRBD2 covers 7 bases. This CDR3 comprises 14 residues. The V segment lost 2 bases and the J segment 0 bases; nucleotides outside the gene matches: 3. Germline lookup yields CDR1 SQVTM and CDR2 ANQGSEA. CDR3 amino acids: CSVELAEYQETQYF. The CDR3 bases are TGCAGCGTTGAACTAGCGGAATACCAAGAGACCCAGTACTTC.

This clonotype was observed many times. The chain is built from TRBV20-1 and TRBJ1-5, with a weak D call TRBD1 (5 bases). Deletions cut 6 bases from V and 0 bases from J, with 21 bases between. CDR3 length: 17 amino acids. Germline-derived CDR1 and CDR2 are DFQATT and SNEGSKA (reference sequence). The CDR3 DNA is TGCAGTGCCATGAGGGACGGAGGATCTTATAGCAATCAGCCCCAGCATTTT. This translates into CSAMRDGGSYSNQPQHF.

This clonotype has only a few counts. As DNA, the CDR3 is TGCAGCGCCTCAACGACTGGCCAATACGAGCAGTACTTC. The encoded protein is CSASTTGQYEQYF. J is TRBJ2-7 and V is TRBV29-1; no definite D call. The CDR3 spans 13 residues. The germline CDR1 and CDR2 sequences are SQVTM and ANQGSEA. Trimming took 7 bases from V and 4 from J, leaving 17 bases between them.

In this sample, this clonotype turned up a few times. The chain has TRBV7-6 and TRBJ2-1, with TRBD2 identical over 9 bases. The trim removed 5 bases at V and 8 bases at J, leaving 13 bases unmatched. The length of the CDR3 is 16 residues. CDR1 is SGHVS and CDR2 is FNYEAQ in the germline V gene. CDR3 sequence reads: CASSIRWSSGTYEQFF. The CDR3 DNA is TGTGCCAGCAGCATCCGATGGTCTAGCGGGACTTATGAGCAGTTCTTC.

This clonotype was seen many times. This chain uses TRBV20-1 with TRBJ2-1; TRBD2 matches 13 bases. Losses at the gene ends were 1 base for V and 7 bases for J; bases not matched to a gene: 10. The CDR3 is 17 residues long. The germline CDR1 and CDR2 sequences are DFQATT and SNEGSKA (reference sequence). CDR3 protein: CSARVTSGRAGENEQFF. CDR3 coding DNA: TGCAGTGCTAGAGTAACTAGCGGGAGGGCGGGGGAGAATGAGCAGTTCTTC.

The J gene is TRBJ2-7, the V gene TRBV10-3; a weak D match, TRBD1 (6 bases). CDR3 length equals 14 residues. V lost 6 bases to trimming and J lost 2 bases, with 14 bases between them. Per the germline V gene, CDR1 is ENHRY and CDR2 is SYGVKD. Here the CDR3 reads CAIRTAGDAYEQYF. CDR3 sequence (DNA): TGTGCCATCAGGACGGCAGGGGACGCCTACGAGCAGTACTTC.

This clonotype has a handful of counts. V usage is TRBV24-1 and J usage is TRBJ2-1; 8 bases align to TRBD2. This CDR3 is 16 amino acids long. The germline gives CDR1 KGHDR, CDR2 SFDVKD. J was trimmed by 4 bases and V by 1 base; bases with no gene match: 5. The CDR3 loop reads CATSDFGTRQYNEQFF. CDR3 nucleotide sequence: TGTGCCACCAGTGATTTCGGGACTAGGCAATACAATGAGCAGTTCTTC.

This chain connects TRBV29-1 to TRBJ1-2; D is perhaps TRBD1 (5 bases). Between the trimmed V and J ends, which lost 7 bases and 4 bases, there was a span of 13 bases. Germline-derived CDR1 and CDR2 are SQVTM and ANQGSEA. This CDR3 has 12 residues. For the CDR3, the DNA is TGCAGCGCATATACAGGCTTCTATGGCTACACCTTC. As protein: CSAYTGFYGYTF.

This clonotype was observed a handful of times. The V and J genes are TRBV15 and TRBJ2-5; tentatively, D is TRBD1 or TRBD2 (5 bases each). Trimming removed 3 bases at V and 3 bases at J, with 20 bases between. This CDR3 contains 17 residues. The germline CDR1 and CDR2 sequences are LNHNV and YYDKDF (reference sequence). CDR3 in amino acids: CATSRRLTGTMEETQYF. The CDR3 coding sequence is TGTGCCACCAGCAGGCGACTAACCGGGACGATGGAAGAGACCCAGTACTTC.

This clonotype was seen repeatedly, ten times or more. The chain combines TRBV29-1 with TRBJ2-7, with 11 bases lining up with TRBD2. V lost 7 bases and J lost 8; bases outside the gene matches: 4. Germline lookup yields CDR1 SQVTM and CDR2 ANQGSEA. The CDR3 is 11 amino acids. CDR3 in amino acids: CSAGTSGQQYF. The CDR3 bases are TGCAGCGCGGGGACTAGCGGACAGCAGTACTTC.

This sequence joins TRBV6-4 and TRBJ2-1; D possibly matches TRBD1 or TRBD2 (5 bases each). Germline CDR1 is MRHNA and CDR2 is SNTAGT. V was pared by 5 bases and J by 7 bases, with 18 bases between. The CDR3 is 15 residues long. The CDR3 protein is CASSPEGSWRNEQFF. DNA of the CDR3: TGTGCCAGCAGTCCAGAGGGGAGCTGGAGAAATGAGCAGTTCTTC.

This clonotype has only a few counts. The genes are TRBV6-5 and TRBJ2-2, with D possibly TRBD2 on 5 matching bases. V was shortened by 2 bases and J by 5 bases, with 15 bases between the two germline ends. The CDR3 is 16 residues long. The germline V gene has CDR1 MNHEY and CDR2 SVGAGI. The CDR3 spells CASSYLEGSSTGELFF. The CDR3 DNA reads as TGTGCCAGCAGTTACCTTGAGGGCTCGAGTACCGGGGAGCTGTTTTTT.

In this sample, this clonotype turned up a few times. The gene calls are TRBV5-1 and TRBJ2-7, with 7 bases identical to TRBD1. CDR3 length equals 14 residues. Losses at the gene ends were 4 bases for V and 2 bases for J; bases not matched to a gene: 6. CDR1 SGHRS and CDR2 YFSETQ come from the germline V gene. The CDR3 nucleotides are TGCGCCAGCAGCAACGACAGGGCCCCCTACGAGCAGTACTTC. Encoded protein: CASSNDRAPYEQYF.

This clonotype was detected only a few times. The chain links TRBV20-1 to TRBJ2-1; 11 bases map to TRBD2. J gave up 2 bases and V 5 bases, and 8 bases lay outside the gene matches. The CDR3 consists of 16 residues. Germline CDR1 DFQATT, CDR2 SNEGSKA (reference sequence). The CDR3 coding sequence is TGCAGTGCTCGAACTTCTAGCGGGAGGACCTACAATGAGCAGTTCTTC. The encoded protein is CSARTSSGRTYNEQFF.

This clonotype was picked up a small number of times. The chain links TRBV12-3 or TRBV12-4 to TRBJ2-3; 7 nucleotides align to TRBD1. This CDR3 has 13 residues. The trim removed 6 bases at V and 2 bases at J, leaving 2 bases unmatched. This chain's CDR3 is CASRTGDTDTQYF. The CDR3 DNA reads TGTGCCAGCAGAACAGGGGACACAGATACGCAGTATTTT.

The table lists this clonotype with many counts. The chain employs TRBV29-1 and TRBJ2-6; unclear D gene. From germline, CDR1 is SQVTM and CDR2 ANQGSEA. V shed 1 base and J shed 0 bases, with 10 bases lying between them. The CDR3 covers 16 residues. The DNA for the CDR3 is TGCAGCGTTGAAGCACCCAGAGACTCTGGGGCCAACGTCCTGACTTTC. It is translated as CSVEAPRDSGANVLTF.